This T cell receptor beta chain originates from a study of CD8 T cells in Susac syndrome. cDNA came from roughly 0.53 to 1 ug RNA primed by random hexamers. The TCR beta CDR3 was amplified by immunoSEQ multiplex PCR across 54 Vbeta, 13 Jbeta. TCRdb re-analysed the immunoSEQ multiplex PCR reads in MiXCR, keeping a single row per CDR3 protein. The sample lists about 300,000 distinct CDR3 sequences, 85% occurring once. Blood CD8+ and CD4+ T cells underwent high-throughput TCR beta sequencing. The patients serving as multiple sclerosis controls were treatment-naive. They had stable or active relapsing-remitting disease and fulfilled revised McDonald criteria. TEMRA cells were FACS-enriched, with CD8+ and CD4+ T cells isolated negatively. There are 14 residues in the CDR3. Germline V gives CDR1 LGHDT, CDR2 YNNKEL (reference sequence). V lost 3 bases to trimming and J lost 6 bases, with 15 bases between them.

Sequencing was done on a sample of CD8+ T cells from PBMCs. The chain recombines TRBV3-1 with TRBJ2-7, with a tentative D call TRBD1 (6 bases). This TCR derives from a human donor with multiple sclerosis. For the CDR3, the DNA is TGTGCCAGCAGCCAGGACAGCCTTCTACGCGAGCAGTACTTC. Translating gives CASSQDSLLREQYF.